This T cell receptor (beta chain) is drawn from a study of shared T cell receptors in the human thymus. TCRdb keeps only in-frame clones here, not all; method: immunoSEQ multiplex PCR. The sample holds approximately 580,000 clones, around three quarters seen once. This CDR3 spans 15 amino acids. V lost 0 bases to trimming and J lost 5 bases, with 13 bases between them. Germline CDR1 MNHEY, CDR2 SMNVEV (reference sequence). These records were also assigned to another study, of human thymus T cells. From that second work: Resected material from corrective heart surgery provided the thymus tissue analysed. Related studies noted strongly shared thymic repertoires across unrelated people.

V usage is TRBV27 and J usage is TRBJ2-5; D is perhaps TRBD2 (5 bases). This TCR was sampled from a boy in the first two years of life with a congenital heart defect. Specimen: thymocytes. CDR3 residues: CASSLSLAVSETQYF. DNA of the CDR3: TGTGCCAGCAGTTTATCTCTAGCAGTGTCGGAGACCCAGTACTTC.